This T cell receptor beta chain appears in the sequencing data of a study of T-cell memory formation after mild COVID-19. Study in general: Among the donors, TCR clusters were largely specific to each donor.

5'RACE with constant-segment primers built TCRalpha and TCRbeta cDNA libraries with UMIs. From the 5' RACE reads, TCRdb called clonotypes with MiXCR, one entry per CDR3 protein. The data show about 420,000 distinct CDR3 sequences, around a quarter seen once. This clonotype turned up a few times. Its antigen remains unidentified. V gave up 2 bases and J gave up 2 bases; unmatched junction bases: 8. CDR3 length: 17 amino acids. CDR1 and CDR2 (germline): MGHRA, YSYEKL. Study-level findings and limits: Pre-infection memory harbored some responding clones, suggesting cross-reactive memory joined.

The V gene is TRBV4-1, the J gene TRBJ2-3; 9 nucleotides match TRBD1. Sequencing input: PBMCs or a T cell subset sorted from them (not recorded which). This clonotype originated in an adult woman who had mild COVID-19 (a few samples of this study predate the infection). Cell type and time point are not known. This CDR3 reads CASSQREGQGLTDTQYF. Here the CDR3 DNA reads TGCGCCAGCAGCCAAAGAGAGGGACAGGGCCTCACAGATACGCAGTATTTT.